A single sample is the source of the 20 T cell receptor beta chains below, sequenced in a study of regulatory T cells in long-lasting Graves disease (dated by TCRdb to 2020 to 2023). Library generation was performed with multiplex PCR. Sequencing took place on an Illumina HiSeq 4000. iRepertoire HTBI primers and Arm-PCR amplification of CDR3 regions were used to construct TCR beta libraries. The raw public reads went through TCRdb reprocessing: fastp at Q25, MiXCR clone calling, in-frame beta chains kept. Each entry is one CDR3 protein sequence, shown with its most common DNA and genes. This sample gives roughly 500,000 distinct CDR3 sequences in total; around a fifth of them show up just once. Clones ranked in the top ten supply 6.5% to 9% of the sample. The time point label corresponds to: persistent/refractory GD, antithyroid drugs over 5 years with positive TRAb. For both TCR sequencing and RNA sequencing, RNA was extracted from PBMCs using TRIzol.

This sample comprised peripheral blood mononuclear cells (PBMCs), obtained when the disease was refractory, from a patient treated with antithyroid drugs. All receptors derive from a female donor with Graves disease.

Concerning this clonotype: This may arise from a read error, as a much more abundant clone is one base away. The rearrangement uses TRBV2 and TRBJ1-3, with D perhaps TRBD1 (5 bases). The germline V gene encodes CDR1 SNHLY and CDR2 FYNNEI. This CDR3 spans 15 amino acids. Trimming stripped 6 bases from V and 2 bases from J, with 14 bases between. This chain's CDR3 is CASRGDARPGNTIYF. DNA of the CDR3: TGTGCCAGCAGGGGGGACGCCCGGCCTGGAAACACCATATATTTT.

At least ten counts were recorded for this clonotype. The rearrangement joins TRBV28 to TRBJ1-5, with TRBD1 identical over 9 bases. CDR3 size: 18 residues. Trimming removed 3 bases from V and 5 bases from J; junction bases left unmatched: 14. Germline V CDR1 and CDR2: MDHEN, SYDVKM. DNA for the CDR3: TGTGCCAGCAGTTTCACGGGACAGGGCGCGGTCCTTTATCAGCCCCAGCATTTT. It yields the protein CASSFTGQGAVLYQPQHF.

This clonotype was observed many times. The chain recombines TRBV29-1 with TRBJ1-2; D gene ambiguous. Trimming shortened V by 7 bases and J by 4 bases, and 16 bases separated the two germline ends. The CDR3 extends over 13 amino acids. Per the germline V gene, CDR1 is SQVTM and CDR2 is ANQGSEA. CDR3 nucleotide sequence: TGCAGCGCCCAGGAGAACGGCGGCTATGGCTACACCTTC. Translating it yields CSAQENGGYGYTF.

V usage is TRBV3-1 and J usage is TRBJ2-1; 10 nucleotides match TRBD2. Germline trimming cut 2 bases from V and 7 bases from J; bases unmatched to any gene: 5. The CDR3 runs to 15 residues. Germline CDR1 and CDR2: LGHDT and YNNKEL (reference sequence). The CDR3 DNA reads TGTGCCAGCAGCCAACTAGCGGGAGAGGGAAATGAGCAGTTCTTC. Protein: CASSQLAGEGNEQFF.

This clonotype was seen many times. The chain is built from TRBV6-5 and TRBJ2-7; 7 nucleotides agree with TRBD2. V lost 0 bases to trimming and J lost 2 bases; unmatched junction nucleotides: 4. Germline values: CDR1 MNHEY, CDR2 SVGAGI. This CDR3 is built from 15 residues. CDR3 nucleotides: TGTGCCAGCAGTTACTCCGGGAGGTATACCTACGAGCAGTACTTC. Protein product: CASSYSGRYTYEQYF.

This clonotype was seen a handful of times. The gene calls are TRBV27 and TRBJ2-2; TRBD1 or TRBD2 may be the D gene (5 bases each). V was shortened by 6 bases and J by 4 bases, with 15 bases between the two germline ends. The CDR3 totals 15 residues. Per the germline V gene, CDR1 is MNHEY and CDR2 is SMNVEV (reference sequence). This chain's CDR3 is CASSLRGAVTGELFF. CDR3 in DNA: TGTGCCAGCAGCCTTCGGGGCGCAGTCACCGGGGAGCTGTTTTTT.

A few counts support this clonotype. One end of the junction is discordant with germline, which a read error may explain. The chain joins TRBV5-1 to TRBJ2-7, with 7 bases fitting TRBD1. The germline gives CDR1 SGHRS, CDR2 YFSETQ. This CDR3 region has 15 residues. CDR3 sequence: CASSPQTGTPYEQYF. The CDR3 DNA follows: TGTGCCAGCAGCCCCCAGACAGGGACCCCCTACGAGCAGTACTTC.

The chain is built from TRBV5-1 and TRBJ2-7; 9 positions agree with TRBD2. Germline V gene sequence: CDR1 SGHRS, CDR2 YFSETQ. This CDR3 has 17 amino acids. Germline trimming cut 4 bases from V and 7 bases from J; bases unmatched to any gene: 18. The CDR3 nucleotides read TGCGCCAGCAGCCCCGCGGGTAGCGGGGGCTCCTACGAAGAGCAGTACTTC. Encoded protein: CASSPAGSGGSYEEQYF.

At least ten counts were recorded for this clonotype. The CDR3 nucleotides read TGTGCCAGCAGCCCTACGCGGGGGGCAAGGAACGAGCAGTACTTC. It specifies CASSPTRGARNEQYF. V gene TRBV28 combines with J gene TRBJ2-7, with TRBD2 matching 8 bases. This CDR3 has 15 amino acids. Germline CDR1 and CDR2: MDHEN and SYDVKM. Germline trimming cut 6 bases from V and 5 bases from J; bases unmatched to any gene: 12. Variable domain in full (rest from reference TRBV28 and TRBJ2-7): DVKVTQSSRYLVKRTGEKVFLECVQDMDHENMFWYRQDPGLGLRLIYFSYDVKMKEKGDIPEGYSVSREKKERFSLILESASTNQTSMYLCASSPTRGARNEQYFGPGTRLTVT.

With regard to this clonotype: Mismatch with germline at one junction end may stem from a read error. V gene TRBV2 combines with J gene TRBJ2-1; 11 bases fit TRBD2. The CDR3 has 18 residues. Germline CDR1 SNHLY, CDR2 FYNNEI. The CDR3 is CASSKAGTSGSSYNEQFF. The CDR3 nucleotides are TGTGCCAGCAGTAAAGCCGGGACTAGCGGCAGCTCCTACAATGAGCAGTTCTTC.

This clonotype came up many times. V and J are TRBV7-9 and TRBJ1-2; D is undetermined. Deletions cut 5 bases from V and 0 bases from J, with 22 bases between. Germline V gene data show CDR1 as SEHNR and CDR2 as FQNEAQ (reference sequence). The CDR3 contains 18 residues. CDR3 protein: CASSTRLGSLQANYGYTF. DNA for the CDR3: TGTGCCAGCAGCACCCGCCTCGGGAGCCTCCAAGCTAACTATGGCTACACCTTC.

The V and J genes are TRBV30 and TRBJ1-1; TRBD1 is a possible D gene (5 bases). Trimming shortened V by 5 bases and J by 1 base, and 11 bases separated the two germline ends. Germline CDR1 and CDR2: GTSNPN and SVGIG (reference sequence). This CDR3 is 13 amino acids long. DNA for the CDR3: TGTGCCTGGGTCGGACACCAGAACACTGAAGCTTTCTTT. Translating gives CAWVGHQNTEAFF.

As DNA, the CDR3 is TGTGCCAGCAGCTTTTGGGGGACAGAAGAAGCTTTCTTT. Protein: CASSFWGTEEAFF. The gene calls are TRBV5-4 and TRBJ1-1; 7 bases are a match to TRBD1. This CDR3 has 13 amino acids. Trimming at V came to 2 bases and at J to 8 bases, leaving 6 bases not matched to a gene. From germline, CDR1 is SGHNT and CDR2 YYREEE (reference sequence).

J is TRBJ1-1 and V is TRBV9; perhaps TRBD1 as D (5 bases). Trimming pared 4 bases from V and 3 bases from J, leaving 10 bases between. This CDR3 has 13 residues. The germline CDR1 and CDR2 sequences are SGDLS and YYNGEE. The CDR3 region is CASSWDEDTEAFF. CDR3 nucleotide sequence: TGTGCCAGCAGCTGGGACGAGGACACTGAAGCTTTCTTT.

This chain connects TRBV19 to TRBJ2-2; D unclear. Germline-derived CDR1 and CDR2 are LNHDA and SQIVND (reference sequence). The CDR3 covers 12 residues. Trimming shortened V by 8 bases and J by 5 bases, and 9 bases separated the two germline ends. The CDR3 region has the DNA TGTGCCAGTTTAGAAGTTACCGGGGAGCTGTTTTTT. Translated: CASLEVTGELFF. The full variable domain, its missing parts supplied by reference TRBV19 and TRBJ2-2, is DGGITQSPKYLFRKEGQNVTLSCEQNLNHDAMYWYRQDPGQGLRLIYYSQIVNDFQKGDIAEGYSVSREKKESFPLTVTSAQKNPTAFYLCASLEVTGELFFGEGSRLTVL.

The rearrangement uses TRBV27 and TRBJ1-1; tentative D call: TRBD1 (6 bases). This CDR3 comprises 14 residues. V shed 6 bases and J shed 1 base, with 12 bases lying between them. Germline loops: CDR1 MNHEY, CDR2 SMNVEV (reference sequence). CDR3: CASRTGRENTEAFF. In DNA form, the CDR3 reads TGTGCCAGCAGAACAGGGAGGGAGAACACTGAAGCTTTCTTT.

This clonotype occurred many times. This chain connects TRBV6-9 to TRBJ1-2; possibly TRBD1 for D (6 bases). The germline CDR1 and CDR2 sequences are MNHGY and SVAAGI. V was shortened by 3 bases and J by 6 bases, with 17 bases between the two germline ends. The CDR3 extends over 15 amino acids. CDR3 nucleotides: TGTGCCAGCAGTTACCGAGGGGGGGGGCGCGATGGCTACACCTTC. Translated, it gives CASSYRGGGRDGYTF.

The chain has TRBV7-2 and TRBJ1-1; D is possibly TRBD1 (5 bases). V was shortened by 6 bases and J by 5 bases, with 16 bases between the two germline ends. CDR1 and CDR2 from the germline V gene are SGHTA and FQGNSA. The CDR3 runs 14 residues. In DNA form, the CDR3 reads TGTGCCAGCAGACCCCAGGTCGGGGGAACTGAAGCTTTCTTT. Translated, it gives CASRPQVGGTEAFF.

This clonotype was picked up many times. V is TRBV7-8 and J is TRBJ1-1, with unresolved D. Germline V gene lookup returns CDR1 SGHVS and CDR2 FQNEAQ. CDR3 length equals 13 residues. V lost 0 bases and J 6 bases, leaving 8 bases between the germline ends. The CDR3 nucleotides read TGTGCCAGCAGCTTAGCGCAGGACGCTGAAGCTTTCTTT. Amino acids: CASSLAQDAEAFF.

This clonotype was seen just once. Given a much more abundant clone one base away, this may be a read error. This chain uses TRBV2 with TRBJ2-7, with D tentatively TRBD1 or TRBD2 (5 bases each). The CDR3 is 14 residues long. CDR1 is SNHLY and CDR2 is FYNNEI in the germline V gene. Trimming took 1 base from V and 6 from J, leaving 13 bases between them. This CDR3 is CASSEGDVRFEQYF. The DNA of the CDR3 is TGTGCCAGCAGTGAAGGGGACGTCCGGTTCGAGCAGTACTTC.